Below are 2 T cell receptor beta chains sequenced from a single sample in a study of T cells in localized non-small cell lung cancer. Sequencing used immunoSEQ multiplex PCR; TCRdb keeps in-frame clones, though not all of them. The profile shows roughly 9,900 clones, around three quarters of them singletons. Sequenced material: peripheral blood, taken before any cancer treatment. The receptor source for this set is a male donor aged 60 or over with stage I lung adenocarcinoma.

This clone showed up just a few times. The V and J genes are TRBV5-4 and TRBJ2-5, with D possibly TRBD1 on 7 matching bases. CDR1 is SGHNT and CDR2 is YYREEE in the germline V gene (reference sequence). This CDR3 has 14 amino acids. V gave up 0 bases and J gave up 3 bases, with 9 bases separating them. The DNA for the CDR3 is TGTGCCAGCAGCTTGGGCGGGACAGAAGAGACCCAGTACTTC. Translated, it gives CASSLGGTEETQYF.

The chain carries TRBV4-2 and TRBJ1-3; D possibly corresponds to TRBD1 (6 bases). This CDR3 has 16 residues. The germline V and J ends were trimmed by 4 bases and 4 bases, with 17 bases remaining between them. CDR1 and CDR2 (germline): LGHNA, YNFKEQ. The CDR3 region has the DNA TGTGCCAGCAGCCCGAAGGATACAGGGATGGGAAACACCATATATTTT. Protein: CASSPKDTGMGNTIYF.